This TCR beta chain was obtained from a study of cytomegalovirus exposure and HLA in healthy donors. A multiplex PCR was run with 60 Vbeta primers and 13 Jbeta primers. Study processing details: Later reanalysis found 75 million to 95 million unique TCR beta chains, 10 million to 12 million of them shared. The data were produced by immunoSEQ multiplex PCR, yet TCRdb's version contains in-frame clones alone and is incomplete. That table is the source of V, J and clone size, and D and trimming were worked out from the DNA. Among fewer than 300,000 clones listed, around 80% were seen once. The germline V gene has CDR1 SSHAT and CDR2 FNYEAQ (reference sequence). Trimming left V 2 bases short and J 3 bases short, with 13 bases between. The CDR3 spans 15 residues.

The V and J genes are TRBV7-7 and TRBJ2-5; D not certain. Source material: PBMCs. The receptor was derived from a girl aged 2-10 years in good health and CMV-seronegative. DNA of the CDR3: TGTGCCAGCAGCTTAAGGCAGGTCAATGAAGAGACCCAGTACTTC. Its protein is CASSLRQVNEETQYF.